These T cell receptor beta chains were read from a single sample in a study of immune heterogeneity within non-small cell lung tumors. One entry per CDR3 protein, called by TCRdb with MiXCR from the multiplex PCR reads. There are some 4,000 distinct CDR3 sequences in the sample; roughly 21% occur only once, and about 8.3% lies in the top ten. The sequenced material came from lung tumor tissue. Source of these receptors: a man in his 70s with non-small cell lung cancer. Each CDR3 is given with its conserved first and last residue. D genes are given only for firm matches. Clone size appears in some rows only: once, few, many, or a class for an expanded clone.

clone size | J gene | V gene | CDR3 length | D gene | CDR3 protein | CDR3 DNA
medium-sized | TRBJ2-7 | TRBV2 | 16 | TRBD1 | CASSAGDRGPLEEQYF | TGTGCCAGCAGTGCCGGGGACAGGGGCCCATTAGAGGAGCAGTACTTC
- | TRBJ2-3 | TRBV5-1 | 15 | TRBD1 | CASRKQGATTDTQYF | TGCGCCAGCAGGAAACAGGGGGCGACCACAGATACGCAGTATTTT
medium-sized | TRBJ1-1 | TRBV20-1 | 9 | - | CSAKDHAFF | TGCAGTGCTAAGGACCACGCTTTCTTT
few | TRBJ2-5 | TRBV30 | 15 | TRBD2 | CAWSHLGGAPETQYF | TGTGCCTGGAGTCACCTCGGGGGGGCCCCAGAGACCCAGTACTTC
- | TRBJ2-1 | TRBV2 | 13 | - | CASSELVYNEQFF | TGTGCCAGCAGTGAACTAGTCTACAATGAGCAGTTCTTC
medium-sized | TRBJ2-7 | TRBV27 | 19 | TRBD2 | CASSPRRRLAGVPGYEQYF | TGTGCCAGCAGCCCCCGGCGGAGACTAGCGGGAGTCCCGGGCTACGAGCAGTACTTC
medium-sized | TRBJ1-1 | TRBV19 | 10 | - | CASSSTEAFF | TGTGCCAGTAGTAGCACTGAAGCTTTCTTT
- | TRBJ1-5 | TRBV20-1 | 16 | TRBD1 | CSARSIEDREVQPQHF | TGCAGTGCTAGATCGATCGAGGACAGGGAGGTTCAGCCCCAGCATTTT
medium-sized | TRBJ1-2 | TRBV2 | 14 | TRBD1 | CASSKTGREDGYTF | TGTGCCAGCAGTAAGACAGGGCGCGAAGATGGCTACACCTTC
- | TRBJ2-7 | TRBV9 | 16 | - | CASSRRQDSSSYEQYF | TGTGCCAGCAGCCGCCGCCAGGACAGTAGCTCCTACGAGCAGTACTTC
- | TRBJ1-1 | TRBV4-1 | 16 | - | CASSRPLYTGSTEAFF | TGCGCCAGCAGCCGACCACTTTATACGGGGAGCACTGAAGCTTTCTTT
few | TRBJ1-2 | TRBV7-9 | 20 | - | CASSPPGGSDNQPFNYGYTF | TGTGCCAGCAGCCCACCTGGGGGGTCTGATAATCAACCCTTTAACTATGGCTACACCTTC
few | TRBJ1-5 | TRBV28 | 16 | - | CASSPRRWGGSQPQHF | TGTGCCAGCAGTCCCCGGAGATGGGGGGGTAGTCAGCCCCAGCATTTT
few | TRBJ2-3 | TRBV20-1 | 13 | TRBD2 | CSASSGDTDTQYF | TGCAGTGCTAGTAGCGGGGACACAGATACGCAGTATTTT
medium-sized | TRBJ1-2 | TRBV6-1 | 14 | - | CARIRSPLTYGYTF | TGTGCCAGGATCAGGAGTCCCTTAACCTATGGCTACACCTTC
- | TRBJ1-6 | TRBV7-2 | 14 | TRBD1 | CASSFRQGDSPLHF | TGTGCCAGCAGCTTTCGACAGGGTGATTCACCCCTCCACTTT
few | TRBJ2-7 | TRBV4-2 | 16 | - | CASSQDLEGWKYEQYF | TGTGCCAGCAGCCAAGACTTGGAGGGGTGGAAGTACGAGCAGTACTTC
few | TRBJ2-4 | TRBV5-1 | 15 | - | CASSLGPGDKNIQYF | TGCGCCAGCAGCTTGGGCCCGGGGGACAAAAACATTCAGTACTTC
medium-sized | TRBJ1-3 | TRBV11-2 | 13 | - | CASSSRGGNTIYF | TGTGCCAGCAGCTCTAGGGGGGGAAACACCATATATTTT
- | TRBJ1-1 | TRBV28 | 14 | TRBD1 | CASSLGTGYTEAFF | TGTGCCAGCAGTCTCGGGACAGGTTACACTGAAGCTTTCTTT
- | TRBJ2-1 | TRBV12-3/TRBV12-4 | 15 | - | CASSDTGGSYNEQFF | TGTGCCAGCAGCGATACCGGGGGTAGTTACAATGAGCAGTTCTTC
- | TRBJ2-3 | TRBV9 | 19 | TRBD2 | CASSVAGASGGTSTDTQYF | TGTGCCAGCAGCGTAGCTGGGGCTAGCGGGGGCACTAGCACAGATACGCAGTATTTT
- | TRBJ2-2 | TRBV4-2 | 14 | - | CASSPLADTGELFF | TGTGCCAGCAGCCCCCTTGCCGACACCGGGGAGCTGTTTTTT
medium-sized | TRBJ1-4 | TRBV19 | 15 | - | CASRPTGGLYEKLFF | TGTGCCAGTAGACCAACTGGGGGGCTGTATGAAAAACTGTTTTTT
- | TRBJ2-5 | TRBV5-1 | 14 | TRBD1 | CASSLGAGGVFHYF | TGCGCCAGCAGCTTGGGGGCAGGGGGTGTTTTCCATTACTTC
medium-sized | TRBJ1-5 | TRBV20-1 | 13 | - | CSARVSGNQPQHF | TGCAGTGCTAGGGTTAGTGGCAATCAGCCCCAGCATTTT
medium-sized | TRBJ2-5 | TRBV28 | 15 | TRBD2 | CASSFRLAGEETQYF | TGTGCCAGCAGTTTTCGGCTAGCGGGAGAAGAGACCCAGTACTTC
medium-sized | TRBJ1-2 | TRBV20-1 | 13 | - | CSASQQPRGLGTF | TGCAGTGCTAGCCAGCAGCCGAGGGGTCTTGGCACCTTC
- | TRBJ2-5 | TRBV18 | 17 | - | CASSPQAAGHPQETQYF | TGTGCCAGCTCACCACAGGCGGCGGGACACCCCCAAGAGACCCAGTACTTC
medium-sized | TRBJ2-7 | TRBV6-1 | 15 | - | CATSPHSKTDYEQYF | TGTGCCACCAGTCCCCATTCTAAGACTGACTACGAGCAGTACTTC
- | TRBJ2-1 | TRBV27 | 15 | TRBD2 | CASSFGSGRVDEQFF | TGTGCCAGCAGCTTCGGTAGCGGGAGGGTTGATGAGCAGTTCTTC
medium-sized | TRBJ2-7 | TRBV10-3 | 14 | - | CAISESFGGDEQYF | TGTGCCATCAGTGAGTCTTTTGGGGGCGACGAGCAGTACTTC
medium-sized | TRBJ1-1 | TRBV3-1 | 13 | - | CASSLSTNTEAFF | TGTGCCAGCAGTTTAAGTACTAACACTGAAGCTTTCTTT
large | TRBJ1-6 | TRBV12-3/TRBV12-4 | 14 | - | CASSPTGRHSPLHF | TGTGCCAGCAGTCCTACAGGGAGGCATTCACCCCTCCACTTT
medium-sized | TRBJ2-5 | TRBV7-9 | 14 | - | CASSPGWQGETQYF | TGTGCCAGCAGCCCCGGTTGGCAGGGAGAGACCCAGTACTTC
- | TRBJ2-1 | TRBV11-2 | 13 | - | CASSLGNYNEQFF | TGTGCCAGCAGCTTAGGGAATTACAATGAGCAGTTCTTC
- | TRBJ2-6 | TRBV27 | 17 | TRBD1 | CASSLTGGGVGANVLTF | TGTGCCAGCAGTTTGACAGGGGGTGGGGTGGGGGCCAACGTCCTGACTTTC
- | TRBJ2-3 | TRBV6-2/TRBV6-3 | 17 | TRBD2 | CASSYSSGTSGTDTQYF | TGTGCCAGCAGTTACTCGTCTGGAACTAGCGGCACAGATACGCAGTATTTT
- | TRBJ1-2 | TRBV10-2 | 13 | TRBD1 | CASSDRARGGYTF | TGCGCCAGCAGCGACAGGGCCCGTGGTGGCTACACCTTC
- | TRBJ2-1 | TRBV2 | 18 | TRBD2 | CASRDPWLAGDLQNEQFF | TGTGCCAGCAGGGACCCTTGGCTAGCGGGAGACTTACAGAATGAGCAGTTCTTC
medium-sized | TRBJ1-5 | TRBV6-6 | 14 | - | CASSYSEGIQPQHF | TGTGCCAGCAGTTACTCCGAGGGGATACAGCCCCAGCATTTT
few | TRBJ2-1 | TRBV24-1 | 19 | TRBD2 | CATQPGILGTSGRVGEQFF | TGTGCCACTCAACCCGGGATTTTGGGCACTAGCGGGAGAGTCGGTGAGCAGTTCTTC
- | TRBJ2-7 | TRBV4-1 | 17 | - | CASSQGSLAEHLYEQYF | TGCGCCAGCAGCCAAGGAAGCTTAGCGGAACACCTTTACGAGCAGTACTTC
medium-sized | TRBJ2-3 | TRBV6-1 | 15 | - | CASSEAATEIDTQYF | TGTGCCAGCAGTGAAGCGGCGACTGAAATAGATACGCAGTATTTT
medium-sized | TRBJ2-3 | TRBV6-1 | 15 | - | CASSESRGGADTQYF | TGTGCCAGCAGTGAAAGTAGGGGGGGGGCGGATACGCAGTATTTT
few | TRBJ2-1 | TRBV7-2 | 15 | - | CASSPRRQRYNEQFF | TGTGCCAGCAGCCCAAGACGACAGAGATACAATGAGCAGTTCTTC
medium-sized | TRBJ1-2 | TRBV24-1 | 13 | - | CATRGSENYGYTF | TGTGCCACCAGAGGGAGCGAGAATTATGGCTACACCTTC
large | TRBJ2-1 | TRBV28 | 15 | - | CASNTTKFHGNEQFF | TGTGCCAGCAACACTACTAAATTTCACGGCAATGAGCAGTTCTTC
medium-sized | TRBJ2-7 | TRBV7-9 | 13 | - | CASLGYPTYEQYF | TGTGCCAGCCTGGGCTACCCGACCTACGAGCAGTACTTC
- | TRBJ2-1 | TRBV9 | 17 | - | CASSATLRDPWSNEQFF | TGTGCCAGCAGCGCGACCCTTCGGGATCCATGGAGCAATGAGCAGTTCTTC
medium-sized | TRBJ1-4 | TRBV6-1 | 12 | - | CASSVVGEKLFF | TGTGCCAGCAGTGTGGTGGGTGAAAAACTGTTTTTT
- | TRBJ1-2 | TRBV6-1 | 15 | TRBD1 | CASRPGTGSLGGYTF | TGTGCCAGCAGACCCGGGACAGGGAGCTTGGGTGGCTACACCTTC
medium-sized | TRBJ1-5 | TRBV6-1 | 14 | - | CASHEGGFMQPQHF | TGTGCCAGCCATGAGGGAGGTTTTATGCAGCCCCAGCATTTT
medium-sized | TRBJ2-7 | TRBV7-3 | 14 | - | CASSLCPEVYEQYF | TGTGCCAGCAGCTTATGCCCAGAAGTTTACGAGCAGTACTTC